This T cell receptor (beta chain) came from a study of T cell repertoires in cytomegalovirus infection. Study as a whole: Indications came from public TCR beta signatures; they pointed to CMV infection and to a matching HLA type. Points from the study as a whole: Summed public TCR beta family frequency identified CMV carriers bearing the relevant HLA. The ex vivo response showed dominance by HLA-C-restricted CMV-specific TCR beta clonotypes.

V gave up 4 bases and J gave up 1 base; unmatched junction bases: 3. The germline CDR1 and CDR2 sequences are SGHTA and FQGNSA. The CDR3 contains 14 residues. A single record per CDR3 protein comes from TCRdb applying MiXCR to the reads. The sample contains 310,000 or so distinct CDR3 sequences, 15% to 20% of which appear only once. There are many counts of this clonotype. Its cognate antigen is unknown. The chain links TRBV7-2 to TRBJ2-5; 7 positions match TRBD2. The sample taken for sequencing was PBMCs. The sequence was obtained from a human donor in good health (CMV status not recorded). Some clones in this sample may be carry-over from other donors' samples. Here the CDR3 reads CASSSSGTQETQYF. The CDR3 DNA sequence: TGTGCCAGCAGCTCAAGCGGGACCCAAGAGACCCAGTACTTC.